Listed below are T cell receptor beta chains from one sample, sequenced in a study of cytomegalovirus exposure and HLA in healthy donors. The method was immunoSEQ multiplex PCR; TCRdb's version includes in-frame clones alone and lacks a portion of them. Of some 150,000 clones listed, 90% were seen once; the top ten hold over 5%. The sample taken for sequencing was PBMCs. These receptors were obtained from a woman aged 25-40 years in good health and CMV-seropositive. CDR3s include the opening cysteine and the closing phenylalanine or tryptophan. The order of the fields is D gene, V gene, J gene, clone size, CDR3 protein. A D gene is named only where the DNA matches it firmly. Rows may omit the clone size; those that give it use once, few, many or a size class.

D: NA; V: TRBV4-2; J: TRBJ2-2; size: NA; CDR3: CASSQSRGASGELFF
D: NA; V: TRBV10-1; J: TRBJ1-2; size: NA; CDR3: CASSSGRENYGYTF
D: NA; V: TRBV5-4; J: TRBJ1-2; size: NA; CDR3: CASSLIGQHNYGYTF
D: NA; V: TRBV27; J: TRBJ1-5; size: NA; CDR3: CASSFFSNSNQPQHF
D: TRBD2; V: TRBV14; J: TRBJ2-5; size: NA; CDR3: CASSQPLAGFETQYF
D: NA; V: TRBV29-1; J: TRBJ2-3; size: NA; CDR3: CSYEEGATDTQYF
D: NA; V: TRBV6-1; J: TRBJ2-5; size: NA; CDR3: CASSPVVGETQYF
D: NA; V: TRBV6-5; J: TRBJ1-6; size: NA; CDR3: CASSSGPLNSPLHF
D: TRBD2; V: TRBV11-2; J: TRBJ2-3; size: NA; CDR3: CASSWVAGGTDTQYF
D: NA; V: TRBV28; J: TRBJ2-1; size: NA; CDR3: CASSPGDFYNEQFF
D: TRBD1; V: TRBV15; J: TRBJ1-5; size: NA; CDR3: CATSRVRTGQEPQHF
D: NA; V: TRBV11-2; J: TRBJ2-2; size: few; CDR3: CASSPQRYSGELFF
D: TRBD1; V: TRBV18; J: TRBJ2-5; size: once; CDR3: CASSPMDRGETQYF
D: NA; V: TRBV12-2; J: TRBJ2-1; size: NA; CDR3: CASRPSSSHNEQFF
D: TRBD1; V: TRBV5-6; J: TRBJ1-4; size: NA; CDR3: CASSALTTGRNEKLFF
D: TRBD1; V: TRBV9; J: TRBJ1-2; size: NA; CDR3: CASSARGQGIHGYTF
D: TRBD2; V: TRBV10-2; J: TRBJ2-3; size: NA; CDR3: CASSDLAGGTDTQYF
D: NA; V: TRBV25-1; J: TRBJ1-1; size: NA; CDR3: CASSVGGVGMNTEAFF
D: TRBD2; V: TRBV7-9; J: TRBJ2-7; size: few; CDR3: CASSLTSGRAYEQYF
D: NA; V: TRBV12-5; J: TRBJ2-2; size: NA; CDR3: CASGLVLGRYTGELFF
D: NA; V: TRBV7-8; J: TRBJ2-7; size: few; CDR3: CASSFGRVYEQYF
D: NA; V: TRBV29-1; J: TRBJ1-5; size: NA; CDR3: CSVGEQGESQHF
D: TRBD1; V: TRBV9; J: TRBJ2-3; size: once; CDR3: CASTSGTGVDTQYF
D: TRBD1; V: TRBV28; J: TRBJ1-5; size: NA; CDR3: CASRRTGNNQPQHF
D: TRBD1; V: TRBV29-1; J: TRBJ2-7; size: NA; CDR3: CSVARGDRGPYEQYF
D: TRBD1; V: TRBV28; J: TRBJ2-3; size: NA; CDR3: CASSLYQSGTVTDTQYF
D: TRBD1; V: TRBV28; J: TRBJ2-4; size: NA; CDR3: CASSPLGQSTKNIQYF
D: NA; V: TRBV28; J: TRBJ1-2; size: NA; CDR3: CASSLGGGAYGYTF
D: TRBD1; V: TRBV5-6; J: TRBJ2-2; size: NA; CDR3: CASRKQGAMTGELFF
D: NA; V: TRBV5-6; J: TRBJ2-1; size: NA; CDR3: CASSFPGEQGWNEQFF
D: NA; V: TRBV6-1; J: TRBJ2-4; size: NA; CDR3: CASRGGVHIQYF
D: NA; V: TRBV28; J: TRBJ1-2; size: NA; CDR3: CASSFPPTYGYTF
D: NA; V: TRBV27; J: TRBJ1-1; size: NA; CDR3: CASSLIWRTEAFF
D: TRBD1; V: TRBV6-5; J: TRBJ2-7; size: NA; CDR3: CASSQGDRRNEQYF
D: NA; V: TRBV29-1; J: TRBJ1-4; size: NA; CDR3: CSVGRQGYEKLFF
D: TRBD2; V: TRBV13; J: TRBJ2-2; size: NA; CDR3: CASSLMTSGRTGELFF
D: NA; V: TRBV11-2; J: TRBJ2-5; size: NA; CDR3: CASSLSRETQYF
D: TRBD2; V: TRBV14; J: TRBJ2-1; size: NA; CDR3: CASSRRLTSGSEYEQFF
D: TRBD2; V: TRBV27; J: TRBJ2-2; size: once; CDR3: CASSAYGLAGGILGTGELFF
D: NA; V: TRBV6-4; J: TRBJ2-3; size: few; CDR3: CASSAGTSTDTQYF
D: TRBD2; V: TRBV27; J: TRBJ2-1; size: NA; CDR3: CVTLPGLANSEQFF
D: TRBD1; V: TRBV6-5; J: TRBJ2-5; size: NA; CDR3: CASSHRQGNQETQYF
D: TRBD2; V: TRBV5-4; J: TRBJ2-1; size: NA; CDR3: CASSLGGEREVEQFF
D: NA; V: TRBV29-1; J: TRBJ1-2; size: NA; CDR3: CSVSTAASVLYGYTF
D: NA; V: TRBV5-4; J: TRBJ2-3; size: NA; CDR3: CASSLAGGRPDTQYF
D: NA; V: TRBV9; J: TRBJ2-2; size: NA; CDR3: CASSVSLEGELFF
D: NA; V: TRBV6-6; J: TRBJ2-7; size: NA; CDR3: CASTQGGEQYF
D: NA; V: TRBV4-2; J: TRBJ2-2; size: NA; CDR3: CASSLPRTGELFF
D: TRBD1; V: TRBV7-2; J: TRBJ1-5; size: NA; CDR3: CASSLIAGGQPQHF
D: TRBD2; V: TRBV7-2; J: TRBJ2-1; size: once; CDR3: CASSLERGNEQFF
D: NA; V: TRBV30; J: TRBJ2-3; size: NA; CDR3: CAPPLTDTQYF
D: NA; V: TRBV7-6; J: TRBJ1-3; size: NA; CDR3: CASSFGRAGNTIYF
D: TRBD2; V: TRBV7-9; J: TRBJ2-5; size: NA; CDR3: CASSSPGSGRETQYF
D: NA; V: TRBV6-5; J: TRBJ2-2; size: few; CDR3: CASTPGYTGELFF
D: NA; V: TRBV5-1; J: TRBJ2-3; size: once; CDR3: CASSPNLRLDTQYF
D: TRBD1; V: TRBV27; J: TRBJ1-4; size: once; CDR3: CASRQTGVGTNEKLFF
D: NA; V: TRBV6-6; J: TRBJ2-2; size: NA; CDR3: CASSYPQGRNTGELFF
D: TRBD1; V: TRBV9; J: TRBJ2-3; size: NA; CDR3: CASSVAGGQMADTQYF
D: NA; V: TRBV5-1; J: TRBJ2-5; size: NA; CDR3: CASRMTGPSQETQYF